These T cell receptor beta chains were read from a single sample in a study of OX40 agonist ivuxolimab in advanced cancers. Profiled with immunoSEQ multiplex PCR; TCRdb holds only in-frame clones, not every one. The sample lists about 73,000 clones, 80% to 90% seen once, with 0.4% to 0.55% in the top ten. The specimen was CD4+ or CD8+ T cells sorted from blood, collected in a trial of the OX40 agonist ivuxolimab. Every receptor here comes from an adult with an advanced solid tumor such as melanoma, head and neck, liver or kidney cancer. The CDR3 runs from the conserved cysteine through the conserved F or W. A D gene is named only where the DNA matches it firmly. A row's size may be missing; if present it is once, few, many or a size class.

clone_size	d_call	v_call	j_call	cdr3_nt	cdr3_aa
few	.	TRBV30	TRBJ1-5	TGTGCCTGGAGTCGGGCAGGGTTTTATGGCAATCAGCCCCAGCATTTT	CAWSRAGFYGNQPQHF
.	.	TRBV27	TRBJ1-5	TGTGCCAGCAGTTCCGCCCCGGACATTAGCAATCAGCCCCAGCATTTT	CASSSAPDISNQPQHF
.	.	TRBV7-6	TRBJ2-1	TGTGCCAGCAGCTTAAAGTCGAACAATGAGCAGTTCTTC	CASSLKSNNEQFF
.	.	TRBV4-1	TRBJ2-5	TGCGCCAGCAGCGCGTCCCCCGGTTCGGAGACCCAGTACTTC	CASSASPGSETQYF
.	.	TRBV5-1	TRBJ2-3	TGCGCCAGCAGCTCGACAACTAGCACAGATACGCAGTATTTT	CASSSTTSTDTQYF
.	.	TRBV28	TRBJ1-1	TGTGCCAGCAGTTCCCCAGGAAAGGACACTGAAGCTTTCTTT	CASSSPGKDTEAFF
few	.	TRBV6-6	TRBJ1-5	TGTGCCAGCAGTGGCCAGGGATCGGGGCAGCCCCAGCATTTT	CASSGQGSGQPQHF
.	.	TRBV7-9	TRBJ2-2	TGTGCCAGCAGCTTACATAGCGGGAACACCGGGGAGCTGTTTTTT	CASSLHSGNTGELFF
.	.	TRBV4-2	TRBJ2-5	TGTGCCAGCAGCCAGTTCGGGACCCAGTACTTC	CASSQFGTQYF
.	.	TRBV4-1	TRBJ1-1	TGCGCCAGCAGCCAAGAGGCTTGGACTGAAGCTTTCTTT	CASSQEAWTEAFF
.	.	TRBV15	TRBJ2-3	TGTGCCACCAGCAGAGGTCTAGTGAGTGGAGATACGCAGTATTTT	CATSRGLVSGDTQYF
.	.	TRBV19	TRBJ1-2	TGTGCCAGTAGTATAGATGGGACGGGACACAACTATGGCTACACCTTC	CASSIDGTGHNYGYTF
once	TRBD2	TRBV6-8	TRBJ2-5	TGTGCCAGCAGGGCGGGAGGCCCTATGGAGACCCAGTACTTC	CASRAGGPMETQYF
.	TRBD1	TRBV30	TRBJ1-4	TGTGCCTGGAGCCACCCATCACAGGGGGGTAATGAAAAACTGTTTTTT	CAWSHPSQGGNEKLFF
.	.	TRBV6-1	TRBJ2-7	TGTGCCAGCACTCAGGGGCCCCCCTACGAGCAGTACTTC	CASTQGPPYEQYF
.	TRBD2	TRBV7-9	TRBJ2-3	TGTGCCAGCAGCTTTTCGGGACTAGCGGGAGGAGTGAGCACAGATACGCAGTATTTT	CASSFSGLAGGVSTDTQYF
.	TRBD2	TRBV29-1	TRBJ2-1	TGCAGCGTTGAAGACGTACCTAGCGGGAGGGGGTCACCGAATGAGCAGTTCTTC	CSVEDVPSGRGSPNEQFF
.	.	TRBV5-8	TRBJ1-2	TGTGCCAGCAGCCCTCGTCGGGGGAACTATGGCTACACCTTC	CASSPRRGNYGYTF
.	TRBD1	TRBV28	TRBJ1-2	TGTGCCAGCAGTTTGGCGGGACAGGGGACCTATGGCTACACCTTC	CASSLAGQGTYGYTF
.	TRBD1	TRBV7-9	TRBJ2-5	TGTGCCAGCAGCCCTGGACAGGGAGGCGAGACCTCCCTCTCGACCCAGTACTTC	CASSPGQGGETSLSTQYF
.	TRBD1	TRBV30	TRBJ2-7	TGTGCCTGGGAACGACAGGGCGGCCCCTACGAGCAGTACTTC	CAWERQGGPYEQYF
.	TRBD2	TRBV5-4	TRBJ2-2	TGTGCCAGCAGCTCTTGGACTAGCAAACTCGCCGGGGAGCTGTTTTTT	CASSSWTSKLAGELFF
.	TRBD1	TRBV11-2	TRBJ1-2	TGTGCCAGCAGACCGACAGGGGCGCCAAGCTATGGCTACACCTTC	CASRPTGAPSYGYTF
.	TRBD2	TRBV19	TRBJ2-3	TGTGCCAGTAGTATAGGACTAGCGGTGACAGATACGCAGTATTTT	CASSIGLAVTDTQYF
.	.	TRBV10-2	TRBJ2-3	TGCGCCAGCAGTGAGACGGACAGTCTCAGCACAGATACGCAGTATTTT	CASSETDSLSTDTQYF
.	.	TRBV2	TRBJ2-7	TGTGCCAGCAGCCTGACGACAGGCTACGAGCAGTACTTC	CASSLTTGYEQYF
.	.	TRBV2	TRBJ2-1	TGTGCCAGCAGTGAAGGAGGGGGGGGCGCCTACAATGAGCAGTTCTTC	CASSEGGGGAYNEQFF
.	.	TRBV7-9	TRBJ1-4	TGTGCCAGCACCTCCCTGTGGGCAGGGAATGAAAAACTGTTTTTT	CASTSLWAGNEKLFF
once	.	TRBV28	TRBJ1-5	TGTGCCAGCAGTTTCTACGGGCGGGGCTGGGGCAATCAGCCCCAGCATTTT	CASSFYGRGWGNQPQHF
.	.	TRBV25-1	TRBJ2-1	TGTGCCAGCAGTTTGCTAGCGACCGACTCCTACAATGAGCAGTTCTTC	CASSLLATDSYNEQFF
few	.	TRBV11-1	TRBJ2-1	TGTGCCAGCAGCAGGGAGACGGCGGATGAGCAGTTCTTC	CASSRETADEQFF
once	.	TRBV2	TRBJ1-5	TGTGCCAGCAGTGAATCATCTCCACTTCGACTTAGTCAGCCCCAGCATTTT	CASSESSPLRLSQPQHF
.	TRBD2	TRBV30	TRBJ2-1	TGTGCCTCCGGCGGGAGCTCCTACAATGAGCAGTTCTTC	CASGGSSYNEQFF
.	.	TRBV2	TRBJ1-4	TGTGCCAGCAGCAACAGGGAGGATGAAAAACTGTTTTTT	CASSNREDEKLFF
.	TRBD1	TRBV19	TRBJ1-2	TGTGCCAGTAGTATAAGGGGGCAGGGGGCATTCTATGGCTACACCTTC	CASSIRGQGAFYGYTF
.	.	TRBV11-2	TRBJ2-7	TGTGCCAGCGGTCAAGTCTTGTTCTACGAGCAGTACTTC	CASGQVLFYEQYF